This TCR beta chain was sequenced during a study of cytomegalovirus exposure and HLA in healthy donors. With regard to this clone: Its target is not known.

Primers for the PCR totalled 60 Vbeta and 13 Jbeta. Produced via immunoSEQ multiplex PCR; TCRdb's table is partial and in-frame only. This sample has about 130,000 clones; 82% occur once, and the top ten carry about 8.1%. General observations from the study: When analyzed later, a missense DCLRE1C variant was found to be linked to TCR beta V- and J-gene trimming. CMV serostatus alone was available as immune exposure information.

The sequence derives from a woman aged 45-59 years in good health and CMV-seropositive. Sequencing was carried out using PBMCs.

The CDR3, as DNA: TGCGCCAGCAGCCTACAGGGGGACACCGGGGAGCTGTTTTTT. Translation: CASSLQGDTGELFF. The chain uses TRBV4-1 and TRBJ2-2; TRBD1 matches at 8 bases. CDR3 length: 14 amino acids. Germline-derived CDR1 and CDR2 are MGHRA and YSYEKL. Trimming at V came to 4 bases and at J to 3 bases, leaving 1 base not matched to a gene.